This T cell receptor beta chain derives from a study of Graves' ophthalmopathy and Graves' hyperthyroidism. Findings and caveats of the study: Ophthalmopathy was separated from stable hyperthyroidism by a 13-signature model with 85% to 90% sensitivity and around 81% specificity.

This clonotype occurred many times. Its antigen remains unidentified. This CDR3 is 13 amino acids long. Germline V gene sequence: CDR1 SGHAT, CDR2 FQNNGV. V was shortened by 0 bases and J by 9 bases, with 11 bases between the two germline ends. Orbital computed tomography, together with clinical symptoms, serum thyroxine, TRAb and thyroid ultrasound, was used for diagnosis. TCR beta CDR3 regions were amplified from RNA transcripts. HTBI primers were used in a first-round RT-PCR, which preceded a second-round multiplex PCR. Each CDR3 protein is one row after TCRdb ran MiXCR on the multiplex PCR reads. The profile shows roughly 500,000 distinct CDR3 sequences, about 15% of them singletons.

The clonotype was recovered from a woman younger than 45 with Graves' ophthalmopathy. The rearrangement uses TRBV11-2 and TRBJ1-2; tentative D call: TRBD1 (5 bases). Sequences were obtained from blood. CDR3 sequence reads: CASSLEGAGSYTF. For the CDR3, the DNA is TGTGCCAGCAGCTTAGAAGGGGCCGGTAGCTACACCTTC.